The entry below describes one T cell receptor beta chain. Its antigen is still unknown. One base away there is no much larger clone; base qualities are not given. In the germline V gene, CDR1 corresponds to WSHSY and CDR2 to SAAADI. Measured from the cysteine to the phenylalanine, the CDR3 is 18 residues long. Left in the record is the CDR3 DNA by itself, 54 bases read in frame from the first base. Germline trimming: 0 bases from V, 0 bases from J; junction bases outside gene matches: 6. These data are taken from a study of cytomegalovirus exposure and HLA in healthy donors (dated by TCRdb to about 2017). For the study in its entirety: In an earlier analysis of 450 to 750 of the donors, about 260 Gb of sequence data and 117 million unique TCR beta sequences from some 170 million T cells were reported. The study used immunosequencing to profile the T cell repertoires of several hundred subjects and linked those repertoires to cytomegalovirus serostatus. To predict cytomegalovirus infection status, the study brought together high-throughput TCR immunosequencing, statistical association of individual TCRs with disease status, and machine learning. Donor age, sex, ethnicity and CMV serostatus were compiled alongside the repertoire data. Class I and class II HLA loci were covered by the typing at four-digit resolution. Every repertoire in the discovery cohort had been generated on one and the same sequencing platform. Typing coverage differed by locus: A, B, C, DRB1 and DQB1 were typed in about 620-640 donors, DQA1 in around 500, DPA1 in over 600, and DPB1 in 472. A separate validation cohort of 100 to 150 different subjects was used in addition to the roughly 700-subject first cohort. A later genetic analysis took genome-wide SNP genotypes for about 55% of the roughly 670 donors and used that subset as a discovery cohort. A later analysis re-examined previously published TCR beta repertoires from more than 550 donors and added high-resolution HLA genotyping to investigate patterns of TCR occurrence. In an earlier analysis of 587 of the donors, high-throughput TCR beta sequencing was used to judge whether each TCR beta V gene segment behaved as functional or pseudogenic. Roughly 300 gigabases of sequencing data and some 85 million unique TCR sequences were included in an early release covering under 650 HLA-typed donors. The study aimed to test whether signatures of past pathogen exposure could be identified by cataloging public T cell receptors. The later analysis used no new phenotypic data to find candidate immune exposures, relying instead on TCR beta sequences and their occurrence across donors. Several DR-DQ haplotypes were treated as single units for association and clustering because of strong linkage in the cohort. Across roughly 420 genotyped donors of the cohort, an average of about 240,000 unique TCR beta nucleotide sequences per donor were sequenced, and 15% to 20% of those sequences were non-productive. The genetic ancestry cluster associated with self-reported Caucasian donors included 65% to 90% of the approximately 410 genotyped donors. Summary of the overall study and its limitations: This cohort had only TCR beta chains sequenced, and the lack of alpha or paired-chain data limited which features could be detected. Linkage disequilibrium might explain the correlated functional status among segregating V segments, but an unknown experimental factor could not be ruled out. At a false discovery rate of 0.05, a later analysis linked fewer than 20,000 TCR beta sequences to specific HLA alleles. According to the authors, the approach could potentially be generalized to other disease states and immunological phenotypes. In a later analysis, HLA-associated TCR beta chains were found to be more clonally expanded and to have lower generation probabilities than equally common non-associated chains. Because HLA typing was unavailable for some donors at each locus, only the typed subset was used in association tests. A further reported finding was that TCR beta sequences accurately predicted the HLA-A and HLA-B alleles for most subjects in the first cohort. Because the 87-base-pair reads could not distinguish some IMGT-functional V segments, including TRBV6-2 and TRBV6-3, those segments were excluded. The sequencing pipeline was judged likely to have produced a cluster of highly shared sequence variants as a technical artifact. In both the original and validation cohorts, the classifier was reported to diagnose cytomegalovirus status with high specificity and sensitivity. Because counts were too low, fewer than 20 rarely observed V segments, including chromosome 9 orphons, were excluded from the earlier analysis of roughly 580 of the donors. In an earlier analysis of approximately 590 of the donors, most TCR beta V segments were observed in productive rearrangements about 90% or about 30% of the time, broadly matching IMGT annotations. In a later analysis, the rate of TCR association differed among HLA loci, with DRB1 alleles having the most associated TCRs and HLA-C alleles having the fewest. In a later genetic analysis, a missense DCLRE1C variant was associated with V-gene and J-gene trimming of TCR beta chains, and the association was replicated in an independent cohort. Most TCR sequences were seen in very few donors, while some public TCRs were found in many individuals. A few of the identified cytomegalovirus-associated TCR beta chains were confirmed in vitro to be specific for cytomegalovirus antigens. Presence/absence analyses assumed roughly uniform sequencing depth across donors, an assumption that may not hold. In a later analysis, several top co-occurrence clusters were reported to appear linked to parvovirus B19, influenza, CMV and Epstein-Barr virus. Assigning TCR associations to individual alleles was difficult when HLA alleles, especially DR and DQ, strongly co-occurred. For the cohort, immune exposure information was limited to CMV serostatus. In a later genetic analysis, fewer N-insertions in productive TCRs were reported among donors in an Asian-associated ancestry cluster than the roughly 700-donor mean. The study listed 164 TCR beta chains as associated with cytomegalovirus. In a later analysis, most CMV-associated TCR beta chains were found to appear HLA-restricted, with HLA associations seemingly driven largely by CMV exposure.

The library relied on the immunoSEQ multiplex PCR assay. The multiplex PCR relied on a mix of 60 forward primers for TCR Vbeta segments and 13 reverse primers for TCR Jbeta segments. A multiplex PCR assay on genomic DNA amplified the CDR3 region of rearranged TCR beta genes. Amplified TCR beta libraries were sequenced as 87-base-pair reads on the Illumina HiSeq System. The original pipeline was this. Across the 640 or so repertoires, a later analysis counted 75 million to 90 million unique TCR beta chains, roughly 11 million of which were shared by at least two donors. Raw reads were error-corrected and collapsed into unique sequences by a nearest-neighbor algorithm in which closely related sequences were merged to remove PCR and sequencing errors. CDR3 sequences were aligned to IMGT reference sequences to assign V, D and J gene segments. For a sequence to be retained, a match of at least six nucleotides was required to both a V gene segment and a J gene segment. A rearrangement was called productive if the CDR3 had no stop codons and remained in frame with V and J, and every other rearrangement was called non-productive. Following IMGT convention, CDR3 was defined as the stretch from the second conserved V-encoded cysteine to the conserved J-encoded phenylalanine. The earlier analysis of about 500 of the donors excluded sequences that lacked an unambiguous match to a single V gene segment. In an earlier analysis of about 590 of the donors, a V segment was called functional when productive rearrangements were above 56.7%, and segregating when the standard deviation between donors exceeded 5%. To diagnose cytomegalovirus status from the catalog of TCR beta chain sequences, a statistical classification framework was built. V and J gene assignment, in a later analysis, came from comparing TCR nucleotide sequences with IMGT/GENE-DB human TR gene sequences. In a later analysis, CDR3 sequences and most-parsimonious VDJ recombination scenarios were assigned using the TCRdist pipeline. A later analysis defined each TCR beta chain by its CDR3 amino acid sequence plus V-gene family, and excluded reads lacking a unique V-gene family. To address suspected cross-contamination and a sequencing artifact, a later analysis removed several hundred highly shared, low-generation-probability nucleotide sequences. For each public chain, a later analysis derived a clonal expansion index from normalized ranks of inferred template counts within each repertoire. In a later analysis, generation probabilities were computed with a VDJ recombination model fitted to out-of-frame rearrangements, and the resulting probabilities were checked against IGoR. A later analysis scored TCR-TCR, TCR-HLA and TCR-CMV co-occurrence with hypergeometric tests, applying a repertoire-size bias correction to TCR pairs. False discovery rates were estimated in a later analysis by permuting HLA or CMV assignments 20 times. In a later analysis, co-occurring TCRs were grouped using DBSCAN, and TCRdist sequence similarity was added for clustering within HLA-allele-positive subsets. Co-occurrence clustering excluded repertoires with fewer than 30,000 or more than 120,000 public chains, plus five with anomalous nucleotide sharing. Here the immuneACCESS table is served through TCRdb, limited to in-frame sequences with V and J called. Missing clones are a known gap in these copies; in checked studies unresolved V genes cover under half, and the rest lacks a known reason. The V and J calls and the clone size are those of that table, but D and trimming were determined from the DNA. This sample is represented by fewer than 120,000 clones; 65% to 85% of them were singletons. The top ten hold about 6.8% of the sample.

The cohort consisted of fewer than 700 healthy bone marrow donors. Cohort members were all nominally healthy when sampled, although unrecorded immune exposures were likely present. The donor tested CMV seropositive, placing the donor among the approximately 290 seropositive members of the cohort. Each donor provided a peripheral blood sample, and peripheral blood mononuclear cells were used for TCR beta sequencing. The Qiagen DNeasy Blood Extraction Kit was used to extract genomic DNA from the blood cell samples. This TCR came from a man aged 25 to 40 in good health and CMV-seropositive. Sequenced material: PBMCs. This receptor chain uses TRBV10-2 and TRBJ2-1; 9 central nucleotides agree with TRBD2. CDR3 loop: CASSESRLAESSYNEQFF. In nucleotide form, the sequence is TGCGCCAGCAGTGAGTCAAGACTAGCGGAGAGCTCCTACAATGAGCAGTTCTTC.